This T cell receptor beta chain was identified in a study of T cells after yellow fever vaccination. V gave up 5 bases and J gave up 4 bases, with 22 bases separating them. The CDR3 covers 17 residues. Germline CDR1 reads SEHNR; CDR2 reads FQNEAQ (reference sequence). General study results and limits: One caveat is that FACS-sorted repertoires could contain abundant clonotypes contaminating from the bulk population. Primary-vaccination clones mostly resurfaced post-booster (less than 98% CD4, under 90% CD8).

A remark on this clonotype: No antigen is known for it.

Template switching by 5'RACE produced TCR cDNA, adding a universal primer site and UMIs. TCRdb processed the 5' RACE reads anew with MiXCR; each CDR3 protein has one entry. The table records a few hundred thousand distinct CDR3 sequences, 7.5% to 9.5% of them present only once. This TCR came from a man younger than 30 who received the YFV17D yellow fever vaccine. This material consisted of CD4+ T cells sorted from PBMCs, taken 5 days after the yellow fever booster vaccination. The gene calls are TRBV7-9 and TRBJ2-3; possibly TRBD2 for D (7 bases). CDR3 nucleotide sequence: TGTGCCAGCAGCCTACCCCCGCGGGGGCTGGTCTCAGATACGCAGTATTTT. Translating gives CASSLPPRGLVSDTQYF.